A single sample is the source of the 5 T cell receptor beta chains below, sequenced in a study of response to subunit inactivated influenza vaccine. TCRdb reprocessed the RT-PCR reads with MiXCR, giving one entry per CDR3 protein. This sample carries more than 500,000 distinct CDR3 sequences, approximately 10% of them seen once, and the ten largest clones take about 11%. These data were also reused for a study on T cells expressing NK-cell markers. That study reports: As the method of synthesis, 5'RACE template switching with UMIs yielded TCR beta cDNA.

The source was PBMCs from blood, collected on the day of vaccination. The receptors were sampled from a man aged 45-60 years who received an inactivated influenza vaccine.

Ten or more counts support this clonotype. The CDR3, as DNA: TGCGCCAGCAGCTGGGGGATGGGACAGAGCAATGAGCAGTTCTTC. It encodes CASSWGMGQSNEQFF. The chain couples TRBV5-1 to TRBJ2-1; 7 bases align to TRBD1. This CDR3 is 15 amino acids long. After removal of 3 bases from V and 6 bases from J, the junction contained 9 bases not matched to a gene. CDR1 and CDR2 from the germline V gene are SGHRS and YFSETQ. The complete variable domain, with remaining parts taken from reference TRBV5-1 and TRBJ2-1, reads KAGVTQTPRYLIKTRGQQVTLSCSPISGHRSVSWYQQTPGQGLQFLFEYFSETQRNKGNFPGRFSGRQFSNSRSEMNVSTLELGDSALYLCASSWGMGQSNEQFFGPGTRLTVL.

V gene TRBV6-5 combines with J gene TRBJ2-2; tentative D call: TRBD1 (7 bases). This CDR3 is built from 19 residues. The V end lost 0 bases, the J end lost 0 bases, and 17 bases lay between the germline ends. Germline loops: CDR1 MNHEY, CDR2 SVGAGI. The CDR3 DNA sequence: TGTGCCAGCAGTTACTCGAGTCCCAGGGGGGCATCGAACACCGGGGAGCTGTTTTTT. This encodes CASSYSSPRGASNTGELFF.

This clonotype was seen repeatedly, ten times or more. The CDR3 loop reads CATSDWTRPTGELFF. The CDR3 bases are TGTGCCACCAGTGACTGGACACGACCGACCGGGGAGCTGTTTTTT. The chain combines TRBV24-1 with TRBJ2-2; maybe TRBD1 (5 bases). Germline V CDR1 and CDR2: KGHDR, SFDVKD. Trimming pared 4 bases from V and 5 bases from J, leaving 13 bases between. This CDR3 is 15 amino acids long.

Notes on this clonotype: At one of its ends the junction is not consistent with the germline gene, which may arise from a read error. The J gene is TRBJ2-7, the V gene TRBV10-3, with TRBD2 matching over 7 bases. From germline, CDR1 is ENHRY and CDR2 SYGVKD. This CDR3 contains 12 residues. As DNA, the CDR3 is TGTGCCATCGGGAGGGACTCCTGCGAGCAGTACTTC. This codes for CAIGRDSCEQYF.

The chain employs TRBV28 and TRBJ2-5; 10 bases fit TRBD1. CDR1 is MDHEN, CDR2 SYDVKM, per germline. The CDR3 has 13 amino acids. Germline trimming cut 5 bases from V and 8 bases from J; bases unmatched to any gene: 5. The DNA of the CDR3 is TGTGCCAGCAGTATAGACAGGGGGCGAACCCAGTACTTC. It yields the protein CASSIDRGRTQYF.